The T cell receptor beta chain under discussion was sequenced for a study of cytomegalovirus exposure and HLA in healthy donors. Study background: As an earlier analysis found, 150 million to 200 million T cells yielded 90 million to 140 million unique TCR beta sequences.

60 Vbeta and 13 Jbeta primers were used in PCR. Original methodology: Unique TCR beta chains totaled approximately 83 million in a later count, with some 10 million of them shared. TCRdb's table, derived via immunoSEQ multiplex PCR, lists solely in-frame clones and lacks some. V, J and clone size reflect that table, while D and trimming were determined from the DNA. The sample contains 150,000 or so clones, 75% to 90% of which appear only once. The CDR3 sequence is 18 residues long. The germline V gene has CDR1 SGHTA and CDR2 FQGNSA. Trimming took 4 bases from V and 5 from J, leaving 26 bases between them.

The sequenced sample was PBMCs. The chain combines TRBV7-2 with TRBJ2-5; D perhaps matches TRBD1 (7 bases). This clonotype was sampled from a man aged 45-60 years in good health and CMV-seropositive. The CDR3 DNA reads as TGTGCCAGCAGCTCTAAAAGAGCGCTGTTGACAGGGAGGGAGACCCAGTACTTC. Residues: CASSSKRALLTGRETQYF.